The 10 T cell receptor beta chains in this list originate from one sample, sequenced in a study of human T cells and chemical hapten exposure. Time point specified: pre-sensitization, week 0. Sample treatment: therapeutic diphenylcyclopropenone sensitization with weekly scalp DPC. A single record per CDR3 protein comes from TCRdb applying MiXCR to the RACE reads. This table has some 250,000 distinct CDR3 sequences, around 7.3% appearing once. This specimen consisted of whole blood, obtained in connection with sensitization to the hapten diphenylcyclopropenone (DPC). Receptors originate from a young man with alopecia areata. Some clones in this sample may be carry-over from other donors' samples.

This sequence joins TRBV12-3 or TRBV12-4 and TRBJ2-1; D is possibly TRBD2 (5 bases). Between the trimmed V and J ends, which lost 1 base and 8 bases, there was a span of 9 bases. CDR3 size: 13 residues. CDR3 coding DNA: TGTGCCAGCAGTTTAGATCCCGGGGATGAGCAGTTCTTC. It is translated as CASSLDPGDEQFF.

The chain employs TRBV29-1 and TRBJ1-1; D gene uncertain. The germline gives CDR1 SQVTM, CDR2 ANQGSEA. This CDR3 region has 12 residues. Trimming left V 0 bases short and J 3 bases short, with 5 bases between. The CDR3, as DNA: TGCAGCGTTGAAGATTGGGACACTGAAGCTTTCTTT. As protein: CSVEDWDTEAFF.

At least ten counts were recorded for this clonotype. This sequence joins TRBV14 and TRBJ1-5; maybe TRBD1 (5 bases). V was shortened by 4 bases and J by 4 bases, with 14 bases between the two germline ends. The CDR3 is 15 residues long. CDR1 is SGHDN, CDR2 FVKESK, per germline. DNA for the CDR3: TGTGCCAGCAGCCCCGGGGCAGGCTGGAATCAGCCCCAGCATTTT. Amino acid sequence: CASSPGAGWNQPQHF.

In its sample, this clonotype was seen a few times. The V call is TRBV28, the J call TRBJ2-7; 7 bases match TRBD1. Germline loops: CDR1 MDHEN, CDR2 SYDVKM. This CDR3 is built from 15 residues. V lost 6 bases, J lost 3 bases, and 11 bases stayed unmatched. This CDR3 is CASRTSGQIRYEQYF. The CDR3 DNA reads TGTGCCAGCAGGACCTCGGGACAGATTCGCTACGAGCAGTACTTC.

This clonotype was picked up a small number of times. The chain is built from TRBV20-1 and TRBJ1-2, with D uncertain. Trimming pared 2 bases from V and 4 bases from J, leaving 23 bases between. Germline CDR1 and CDR2: DFQATT and SNEGSKA (reference sequence). The CDR3 has 17 amino acids. This CDR3 is CSARPANSVTRVYGYTF. DNA for the CDR3: TGCAGTGCTAGACCCGCTAATTCAGTCACGAGAGTCTATGGCTACACCTTC.

This clonotype was counted many times. V usage is TRBV6-4 and J usage is TRBJ2-7; D uncertain. V was shortened by 9 bases and J by 7 bases, with 13 bases between the two germline ends. The germline gives CDR1 MRHNA, CDR2 SNTAGT. The CDR3 totals 11 residues. The CDR3 DNA sequence: TGTGCCAGTTGCCCCTCCAGAGAGCAGTACGTC. Its translation is CASCPSREQYV.

This clonotype has more than one count but fewer than ten. This rearrangement joins TRBV12-3 or TRBV12-4 to TRBJ2-4; D is ambiguous. Between the trimmed V and J ends, which lost 2 bases and 5 bases, there was a span of 10 bases. This CDR3 is built from 14 residues. CDR3 protein: CASSLSQRQNIQYF. Written as DNA, the CDR3 is TGTGCCAGCAGTTTATCGCAGAGACAAAACATTCAGTACTTC.

This clonotype was detected a few times. The chain is built from TRBV6-5 and TRBJ2-3; D not resolved. CDR3 length equals 12 residues. CDR1 is MNHEY, CDR2 SVGAGI, per germline. Trimming took 3 bases from V and 11 from J, leaving 12 bases between them. The DNA for the CDR3 is TGTGCCAGCAGTTATAACCGGGTACGGCAGTATTTT. Its protein product is CASSYNRVRQYF.

The rearrangement links TRBV6-2 or TRBV6-3 to TRBJ2-1; D may match TRBD1 or TRBD2 (5 bases each). Trimming took off 8 bases at V and 4 bases at J, with 9 bases between the two ends. The germline CDR1 and CDR2 sequences are MNHEY and SVGEGT. This CDR3 region has 12 residues. CDR3 coding DNA: TGTGCCAGCGGGACCCGATACAATGAGCAGTTCTTC. As protein: CASGTRYNEQFF.

The chain carries TRBV7-6 and TRBJ1-6; D uncertain. The ends were cut back, 1 base at V and 9 bases at J, with 13 bases in the middle. Germline CDR1 reads SGHVS; CDR2 reads FNYEAQ. The CDR3 loop spans 15 amino acids. The CDR3 loop is CASSLEGQTFSPLHF. The CDR3 DNA sequence: TGTGCCAGCAGCTTAGAAGGGCAGACTTTTTCACCCCTCCACTTT.